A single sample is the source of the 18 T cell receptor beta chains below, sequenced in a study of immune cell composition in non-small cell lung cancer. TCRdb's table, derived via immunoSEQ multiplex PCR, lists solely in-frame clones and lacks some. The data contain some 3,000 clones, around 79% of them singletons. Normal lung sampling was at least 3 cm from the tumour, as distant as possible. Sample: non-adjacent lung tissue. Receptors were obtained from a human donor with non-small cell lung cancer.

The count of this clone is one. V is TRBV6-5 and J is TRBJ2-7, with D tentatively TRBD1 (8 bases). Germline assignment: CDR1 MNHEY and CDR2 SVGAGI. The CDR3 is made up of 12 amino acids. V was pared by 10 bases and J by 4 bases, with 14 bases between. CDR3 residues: CATSQGGYEQYF. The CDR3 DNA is TGTGCCACCTCACAGGGGGGGTACGAGCAGTACTTC.

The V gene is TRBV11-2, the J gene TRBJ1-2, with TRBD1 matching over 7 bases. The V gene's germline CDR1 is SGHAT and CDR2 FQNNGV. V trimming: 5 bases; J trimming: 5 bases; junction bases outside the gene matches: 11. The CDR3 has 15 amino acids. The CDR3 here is CASSPKEGQRYGYTF. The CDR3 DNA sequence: TGTGCCAGCAGCCCAAAAGAGGGACAGCGGTATGGCTACACCTTC.

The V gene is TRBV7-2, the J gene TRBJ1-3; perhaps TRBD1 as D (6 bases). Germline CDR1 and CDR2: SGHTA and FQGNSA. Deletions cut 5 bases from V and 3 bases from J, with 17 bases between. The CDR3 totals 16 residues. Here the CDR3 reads CASSARQVLGGNTIYF. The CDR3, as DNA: TGTGCCAGCAGCGCCCGACAGGTGCTAGGTGGAAACACCATATATTTT.

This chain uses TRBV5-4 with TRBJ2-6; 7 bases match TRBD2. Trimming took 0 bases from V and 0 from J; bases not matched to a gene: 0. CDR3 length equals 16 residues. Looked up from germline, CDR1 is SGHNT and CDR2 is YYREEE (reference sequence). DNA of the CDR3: TGTGCCAGCAGCTTGGAGCGGGACTCTGGGGCCAACGTCCTGACTTTC. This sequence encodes CASSLERDSGANVLTF.

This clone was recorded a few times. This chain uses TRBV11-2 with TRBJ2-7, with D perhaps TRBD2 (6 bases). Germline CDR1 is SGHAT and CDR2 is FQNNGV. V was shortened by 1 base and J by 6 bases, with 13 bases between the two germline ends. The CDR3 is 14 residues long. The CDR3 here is CASSLVAGFGEQYV. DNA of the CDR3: TGTGCCAGCAGCTTAGTTGCGGGGTTCGGCGAGCAGTACGTC.

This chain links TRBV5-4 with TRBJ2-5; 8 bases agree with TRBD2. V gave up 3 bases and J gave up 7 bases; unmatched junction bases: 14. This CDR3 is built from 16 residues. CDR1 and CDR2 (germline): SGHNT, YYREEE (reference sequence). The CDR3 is CASSSREAGVRGTQYF. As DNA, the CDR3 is TGTGCCAGCAGCTCTCGTGAAGCGGGGGTGCGGGGGACCCAGTACTTC.

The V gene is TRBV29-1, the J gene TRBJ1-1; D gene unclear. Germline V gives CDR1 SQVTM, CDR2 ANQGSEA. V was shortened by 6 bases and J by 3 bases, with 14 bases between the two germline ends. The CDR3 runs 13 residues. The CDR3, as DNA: TGCAGCGTGAGGAGGCTGAGGGACACTGAAGCTTTCTTT. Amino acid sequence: CSVRRLRDTEAFF.

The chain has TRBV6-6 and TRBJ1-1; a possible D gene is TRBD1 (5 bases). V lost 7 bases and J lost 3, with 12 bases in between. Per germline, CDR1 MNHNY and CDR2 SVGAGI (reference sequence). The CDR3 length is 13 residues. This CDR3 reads CASTEGRDTEAFF. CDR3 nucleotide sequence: TGTGCCAGCACGGAGGGGCGGGACACTGAAGCTTTCTTT.

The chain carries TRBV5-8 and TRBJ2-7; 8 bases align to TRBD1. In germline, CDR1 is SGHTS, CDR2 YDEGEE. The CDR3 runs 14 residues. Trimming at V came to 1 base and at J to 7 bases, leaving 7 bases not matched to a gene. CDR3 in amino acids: CASSLLQGAGEQYF. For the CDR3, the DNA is TGTGCCAGCAGCTTGCTGCAGGGGGCTGGTGAGCAGTACTTC.

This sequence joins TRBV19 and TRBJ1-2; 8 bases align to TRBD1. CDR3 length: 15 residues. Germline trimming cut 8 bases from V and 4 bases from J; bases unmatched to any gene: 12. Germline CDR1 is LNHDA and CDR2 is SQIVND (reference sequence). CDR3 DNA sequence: TGTGCCAGTGATTTTCAAGGACAGGGAGTCTATGGCTACACCTTC. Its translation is CASDFQGQGVYGYTF. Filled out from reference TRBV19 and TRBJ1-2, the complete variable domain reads DGGITQSPKYLFRKEGQNVTLSCEQNLNHDAMYWYRQDPGQGLRLIYYSQIVNDFQKGDIAEGYSVSREKKESFPLTVTSAQKNPTAFYLCASDFQGQGVYGYTFGSGTRLTVV.

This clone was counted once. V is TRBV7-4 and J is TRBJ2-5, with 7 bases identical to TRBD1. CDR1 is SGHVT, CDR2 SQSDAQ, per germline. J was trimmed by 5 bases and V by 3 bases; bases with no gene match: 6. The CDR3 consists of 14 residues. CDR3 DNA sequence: TGTGCCAGCAGCTTGGGACAGCCTCGGGAGACCCAGTACTTC. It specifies CASSLGQPRETQYF.

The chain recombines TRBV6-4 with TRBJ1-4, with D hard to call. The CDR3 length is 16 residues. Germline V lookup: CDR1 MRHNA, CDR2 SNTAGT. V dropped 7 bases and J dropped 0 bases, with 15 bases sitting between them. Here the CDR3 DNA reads TGTGCCAGCATTATAGAGAAGTTCGCAACTAATGAAAAACTGTTTTTT. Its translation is CASIIEKFATNEKLFF.

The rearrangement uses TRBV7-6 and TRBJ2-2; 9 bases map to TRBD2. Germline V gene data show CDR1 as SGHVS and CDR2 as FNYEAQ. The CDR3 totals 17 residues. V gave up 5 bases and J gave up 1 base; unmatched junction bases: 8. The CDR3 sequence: CASSLTAGGGNTGELFF. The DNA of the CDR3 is TGTGCCAGCAGCCTCACAGCGGGGGGCGGGAACACCGGGGAGCTGTTTTTT.

This chain's CDR3 is CASSQGGTGNTGELFF. The DNA for the CDR3 is TGTGCCAGCAGCCAGGGCGGGACAGGGAACACCGGGGAGCTGTTTTTT. The chain couples TRBV13 to TRBJ2-2, with TRBD1 identical over 8 bases. CDR1 is PRHDT, CDR2 FYEKMQ, per germline (reference sequence). V shed 5 bases, J shed 1 base, and the junction held 6 bases outside the gene matches. The CDR3 runs to 16 residues. Using reference TRBV13 and TRBJ2-2 for the parts outside the CDR3, the full variable domain is AAGVIQSPRHLIKEKRETATLKCYPIPRHDTVYWYQQGPGQDPQFLISFYEKMQSDKGSIPDRFSAQQFSDYHSELNMSSLELGDSALYFCASSQGGTGNTGELFFGEGSRLTVL.

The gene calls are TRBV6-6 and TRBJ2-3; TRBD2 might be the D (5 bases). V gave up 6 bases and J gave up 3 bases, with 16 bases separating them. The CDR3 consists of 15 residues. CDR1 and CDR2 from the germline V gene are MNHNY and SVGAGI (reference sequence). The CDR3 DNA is TGTGCCAGCAGGCGAACGGGGTTGGGTACAGATACGCAGTATTTT. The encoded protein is CASRRTGLGTDTQYF.

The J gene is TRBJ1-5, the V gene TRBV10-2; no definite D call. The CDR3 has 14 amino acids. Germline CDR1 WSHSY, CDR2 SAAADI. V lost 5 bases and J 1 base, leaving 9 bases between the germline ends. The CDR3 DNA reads TGCGCCAGCAGTCAAGACACAAGCAATCAGCCCCAGCATTTT. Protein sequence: CASSQDTSNQPQHF.

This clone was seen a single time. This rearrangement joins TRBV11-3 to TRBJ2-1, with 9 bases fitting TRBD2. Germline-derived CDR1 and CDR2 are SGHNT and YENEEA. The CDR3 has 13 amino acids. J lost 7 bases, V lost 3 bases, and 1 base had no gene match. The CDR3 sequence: CASSFAGGNEQFF. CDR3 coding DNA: TGTGCCAGCAGCTTCGCGGGAGGGAATGAGCAGTTCTTC.

The CDR3 nucleotides are TGCGCCAGCAGTGACGGACAGGGCCTTACCTACGAGCAGTACGTC. It codes for CASSDGQGLTYEQYV. V is TRBV10-2 and J is TRBJ2-7; 8 positions match TRBD1. Germline lookup yields CDR1 WSHSY and CDR2 SAAADI. This CDR3 has 15 amino acids. V shed 3 bases and J 2 bases; nucleotides not matched to a gene: 6.